The rows below give T cell receptor beta chains drawn from one sample of a study of graft-versus-host responses after intestinal transplantation. The assay was immunoSEQ multiplex PCR, and TCRdb's table has in-frame clones only and misses some. The sample shows 80,000 to 95,000 clones, about 93% of them seen only once. No antigen is known for these receptors. The source was unstimulated CD8+ T cells sorted from spleen or lymph node cells, collected before intestinal transplant. Receptors were obtained from a human donor who received an intestinal transplant. Each CDR3 is given with its conserved first and last residue. The order of the fields is D gene, J gene, V gene, clone size, CDR3 DNA, CDR3 protein. The D gene is left open where the match is weak. Clone sizes are given selectively: once, few, many, or a class where the clone is expanded.

TRBD1,TRBJ1-1,TRBV11-3,NA,TGTGCCAGCAGCACCCGACAGGGGAAGTCCACTGAAGCTTTCTTT,CASSTRQGKSTEAFF
NA,TRBJ2-7,TRBV7-8,NA,TGTGCCAGCAGCTTATGGGGGGACAGCTCCTACGAGCAGTACTTC,CASSLWGDSSYEQYF
TRBD1,TRBJ2-7,TRBV7-9,NA,TGTGCCAGCAGCTTAGGTGGGACAGGGCAATACGAGCAGTACTTC,CASSLGGTGQYEQYF
TRBD1,TRBJ2-7,TRBV10-3,NA,TGTGCCATCAGTGAGGGGACAGGGAGCTCCTACGAGCAGTACTTC,CAISEGTGSSYEQYF
TRBD2,TRBJ2-3,TRBV11-2,NA,TGTGCCAGCAGCTTCGGACTAGCACTAAAAGATACGCAGTATTTT,CASSFGLALKDTQYF
NA,TRBJ2-6,TRBV30,NA,TGTGCCTGGAGTCCCCCTTCTGGGGCCAACGTCCTGACTTTC,CAWSPPSGANVLTF
TRBD1,TRBJ2-7,TRBV7-9,NA,TGTGCCAGCAGCTTCATAGACAGGGGCTTCTACGAGCAGTACTTC,CASSFIDRGFYEQYF
NA,TRBJ2-3,TRBV30,NA,TGTGCCTGGAGTGTAACGGGGGGCCTCGATACGCAGTATTTT,CAWSVTGGLDTQYF
NA,TRBJ2-7,TRBV30,once,TGTGCCTGGAGTCAGGGAGGCGAGCAGTACTTC,CAWSQGGEQYF
TRBD2,TRBJ2-3,TRBV4-3,NA,TGCGCCAGCAGCCAAGTCCCTAGCGGGGGAGCAGATACGCAGTATTTT,CASSQVPSGGADTQYF
TRBD1,TRBJ2-7,TRBV5-1,NA,TGCGCCAGCAGCTTGGAAGGGACAGGGAGCTACGAGCAGTACTTC,CASSLEGTGSYEQYF
NA,TRBJ1-4,TRBV4-3,few,TGCGCCAGCAGCCAAGGACCAGCAGGGTTGGATGAAAAACTGTTTTTT,CASSQGPAGLDEKLFF
TRBD2,TRBJ2-7,TRBV5-1,NA,TGCGCCAGCAGCCGGACTAGCGGGGGGGATTACGAGCAGTACTTC,CASSRTSGGDYEQYF
NA,TRBJ1-1,TRBV14,few,TGTGCCAGCAGCTACTACCCAAACACTGAAGCTTTCTTT,CASSYYPNTEAFF
NA,TRBJ1-3,TRBV9,NA,TGTGCCAGCAGCGCCCCGGACAGCTCTGGAAACACCATATATTTT,CASSAPDSSGNTIYF
NA,TRBJ2-7,TRBV4-3,NA,TGCGCCAGCAGCCAAGAGAGAGCATTATACGAGCAGTACTTC,CASSQERALYEQYF
NA,TRBJ2-5,TRBV7-2,few,TGTGCCAGCAGCTTAGGGGGGGGCCGACCCAAAGAGACCCAGTACTTC,CASSLGGGRPKETQYF
TRBD1,TRBJ1-4,TRBV7-9,NA,TGTGCCAGCAGCAACCGGGACAGGGCGTCTAATGAAAAACTGTTTTTT,CASSNRDRASNEKLFF
TRBD2,TRBJ2-7,TRBV4-3,once,TGCGCCAGCAGCCCAGTAGCGGGGGGGCTCTCCTACGAGCAGTACTTC,CASSPVAGGLSYEQYF
TRBD1,TRBJ1-2,TRBV6-5,NA,TGTGCCAGCAGACAGGGGAATGGCTACACCTTC,CASRQGNGYTF
TRBD1,TRBJ2-1,TRBV30,NA,TGTGCCTGGAGTGCCGGGGACAGGGGCTCCTACAATGAGCAGTTCTTC,CAWSAGDRGSYNEQFF
TRBD1,TRBJ2-3,TRBV7-6,NA,TGTGCCAGCAGCTTACTGGGACAGGGGCTTAGCACAGATACGCAGTATTTT,CASSLLGQGLSTDTQYF
TRBD1,TRBJ1-1,TRBV7-8,once,TGTGCCAGCAGCCCTCCCGGACAGGTGAACACTGAAGCTTTCTTT,CASSPPGQVNTEAFF
TRBD2,TRBJ2-5,TRBV7-7,NA,TGTGCCAGCAGCTTGGGGGGGGTCAGAGAAGAGACCCAGTACTTC,CASSLGGVREETQYF
NA,TRBJ1-1,TRBV4-3,NA,TGCGCCAGCAGCCAAGGTCCGGGAGTGAACACTGAAGCTTTCTTT,CASSQGPGVNTEAFF
NA,TRBJ1-1,TRBV27,NA,TGTGCCAGCAGTTCCCTCGCGACAGTGAACACTGAAGCTTTCTTT,CASSSLATVNTEAFF
NA,TRBJ2-6,TRBV7-2,NA,TGTGCCAGCAGTCGTAGTGTCAGGCAACCTGGGGCCAACGTCCTGACTTTC,CASSRSVRQPGANVLTF
NA,TRBJ2-1,TRBV6-5,NA,TGTGCCAGCAGTTTAACTAGTCGAAATGAGCAGTTCTTC,CASSLTSRNEQFF
TRBD1,TRBJ1-5,TRBV30,NA,TGTGCCTGGAGTGAGGGGGCAGGGAGCAATCAGCCCCAGCATTTT,CAWSEGAGSNQPQHF
TRBD1,TRBJ2-7,TRBV4-1,NA,TGCGCCAGCAGCCATCCTGGGACAGGGGGATCCTACGAGCAGTACTTC,CASSHPGTGGSYEQYF
TRBD1,TRBJ1-5,TRBV27,NA,TGTGCCAGCAGTTTGTCAGGACAGGGGGTTAATCAGCCCCAGCATTTT,CASSLSGQGVNQPQHF
TRBD1,TRBJ1-5,TRBV15,NA,TGTGCCACCAGCAGGGATATTGGGACAGGAAATCAGCCCCAGCATTTT,CATSRDIGTGNQPQHF
NA,TRBJ1-1,TRBV19,NA,TGTGCCAGTAGTATCGCGGCCAACCCTGAAGCTTTCTTT,CASSIAANPEAFF
TRBD1,TRBJ2-7,TRBV7-9,once,TGTGCCAGCAGCAAAGACTCGGGACAGGAGTACGAGCAGTACTTC,CASSKDSGQEYEQYF
TRBD1,TRBJ1-2,TRBV5-4,NA,TGTGCCAGCAGCGCCGACAGGGAAGTCAGTGGCTACACCTTC,CASSADREVSGYTF
NA,TRBJ2-1,TRBV13,NA,TGTGCCAGCAGCCCGCCAGGGTTTCGGGATGAGCAGTTCTTC,CASSPPGFRDEQFF
NA,TRBJ2-7,TRBV7-8,NA,TGTGCCAGCAGCTTTTTATTCGGGGGGACATCTCGGGAGCAGTACTTC,CASSFLFGGTSREQYF
NA,TRBJ2-3,TRBV15,NA,TGTGCCACCAGCAGACCTATAGAGACAGATACGCAGTATTTT,CATSRPIETDTQYF
NA,TRBJ2-7,TRBV18,NA,TGTGCCAGCTCACCACAGGACAGCTACGAGCAGTACTTC,CASSPQDSYEQYF
TRBD2,TRBJ2-3,TRBV7-9,NA,TGTGCCAGCAGCCCTGGGACTAGCGGGGGTGAGGATACGCAGTATTTT,CASSPGTSGGEDTQYF
TRBD2,TRBJ2-3,TRBV5-6,NA,TGTGCCAGCACGGTTACGACTAGCGTTTTTTTGGATACGCAGTATTTT,CASTVTTSVFLDTQYF